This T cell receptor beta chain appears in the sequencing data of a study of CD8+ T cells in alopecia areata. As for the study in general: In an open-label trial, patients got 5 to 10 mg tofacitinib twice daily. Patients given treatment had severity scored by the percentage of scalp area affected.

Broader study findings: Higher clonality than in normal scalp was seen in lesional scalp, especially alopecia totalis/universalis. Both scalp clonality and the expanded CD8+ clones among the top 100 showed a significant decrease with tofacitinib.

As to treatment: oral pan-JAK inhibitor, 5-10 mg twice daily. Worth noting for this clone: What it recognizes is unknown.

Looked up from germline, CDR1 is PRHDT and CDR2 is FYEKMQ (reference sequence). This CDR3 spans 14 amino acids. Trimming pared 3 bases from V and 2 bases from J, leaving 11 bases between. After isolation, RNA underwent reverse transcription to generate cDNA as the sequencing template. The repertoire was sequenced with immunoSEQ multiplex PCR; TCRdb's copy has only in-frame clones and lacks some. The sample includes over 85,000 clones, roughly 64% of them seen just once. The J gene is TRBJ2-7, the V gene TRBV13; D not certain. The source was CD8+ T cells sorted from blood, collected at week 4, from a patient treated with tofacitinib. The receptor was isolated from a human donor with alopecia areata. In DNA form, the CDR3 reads TGTGCCAGCAGCTTGAGGACCGTACCCTACGAGCAGTACTTC. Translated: CASSLRTVPYEQYF.